The 26 T cell receptor beta chains below come from one sample, sequenced in a study of T cell responses to AZD1222 COVID-19 vaccine. TCRdb's copy holds only in-frame clones and misses some; the assay was immunoSEQ multiplex PCR. The sample yields 100,000 or so clones, approximately 90% seen once. The sample here was peripheral blood, taken on day 0 of AZD1222 vaccination. The receptors originated from an adult in good health.

The chain has TRBV30 and TRBJ2-3, with a tentative D call TRBD1 (6 bases). The CDR3 covers 15 residues. The germline V gene encodes CDR1 GTSNPN and CDR2 SVGIG (reference sequence). V was clipped by 4 bases and J by 0 bases, with 14 bases between them. The CDR3 DNA sequence: TGTGCCTGGAAACCCCGGGACACTAGCACAGATACGCAGTATTTT. Translation gives CAWKPRDTSTDTQYF. The variable domain in full, with the rest retrieved from reference TRBV30 and TRBJ2-3, is SQTIHQWPATLVQPVGSPLSLECTVEGTSNPNLYWYRQAAGRGLQLLFYSVGIGQISSEVPQNLSASRPQDRQFILSSKKLLLSDSGFYLCAWKPRDTSTDTQYFGPGTRLTVL.

The chain employs TRBV7-2 and TRBJ2-4; D may be TRBD1 or TRBD2 (5 bases each). The V end lost 2 bases, the J end lost 8 bases, and 13 bases lay between the germline ends. Germline V lookup: CDR1 SGHTA, CDR2 FQGNSA. This CDR3 contains 14 residues. CDR3 sequence (DNA): TGTGCCAGCAGCTTACCCCAGATGGGGGACATTCAGTACTTC. Protein product: CASSLPQMGDIQYF.

The gene calls are TRBV6-2 or TRBV6-3 and TRBJ2-3, with TRBD2 matching over 7 bases. The CDR3 covers 14 residues. Looked up from germline, CDR1 is MNHEY and CDR2 is SVGEGT. With V trimmed by 5 bases and J by 2 bases, 4 bases remained unmatched. CDR3 in amino acids: CASSRDYVTDTQYF. The CDR3, as DNA: TGTGCCAGCAGTCGGGACTACGTCACAGATACGCAGTATTTT.

This clone was observed a few times. This chain connects TRBV10-3 to TRBJ2-1; TRBD2 aligns across 8 bases. J was trimmed by 0 bases and V by 0 bases; bases with no gene match: 4. Germline V lookup: CDR1 ENHRY, CDR2 SYGVKD. The CDR3 contains 17 residues. CDR3 in DNA: TGTGCCATCAGTGAGTCGAGTAGCGGGACCTCCTACAATGAGCAGTTCTTC. This codes for CAISESSSGTSYNEQFF.

The chain recombines TRBV9 with TRBJ1-3; D is undetermined. V gave up 0 bases and J gave up 0 bases, with 10 bases separating them. Germline loops: CDR1 SGDLS, CDR2 YYNGEE. This CDR3 contains 16 residues. CDR3 sequence reads: CASSVVPSFSGNTIYF. The CDR3 DNA reads as TGTGCCAGCAGCGTAGTGCCGTCTTTCTCTGGAAACACCATATATTTT.

The genes are TRBV12-3 or TRBV12-4 and TRBJ2-7; D is ambiguous. CDR3 size: 13 residues. V was pared by 1 base and J by 0 bases, with 4 bases between. CDR3 region: CASSLDSSYEQYF. The DNA for the CDR3 is TGTGCCAGCAGTTTAGACAGCTCCTACGAGCAGTACTTC.

The rearrangement joins TRBV7-2 to TRBJ2-1; a weak D match, TRBD2 (6 bases). With 0 bases removed from V and 0 bases from J, the gap between germline ends came to 9 bases. The CDR3 spans 16 residues. The V gene's germline CDR1 is SGHTA and CDR2 FQGNSA. The CDR3 bases are TGTGCCAGCAGCTTAGCGCTCGGGGGCTCCTACAATGAGCAGTTCTTC. Translation: CASSLALGGSYNEQFF.

The gene calls are TRBV20-1 and TRBJ2-7; 7 bases align to TRBD2. The CDR3 length is 13 residues. Trimming removed 6 bases from V and 6 bases from J; junction bases left unmatched: 11. Germline values: CDR1 DFQATT, CDR2 SNEGSKA (reference sequence). The CDR3 loop is CSASGDYWPEQYF. The DNA of the CDR3 is TGCAGTGCGAGTGGGGACTATTGGCCCGAGCAGTACTTC.

The chain couples TRBV6-5 to TRBJ2-6, with D uncertain. The V end was cut by 6 bases, the J end by 0 bases, with 9 bases between. The CDR3 runs 15 residues. Germline V CDR1 and CDR2: MNHEY, SVGAGI. Here the CDR3 DNA reads TGTGCCAGCAGGGCCCAGTACTCTGGGGCCAACGTCCTGACTTTC. It translates to CASRAQYSGANVLTF.

This clone was seen a handful of times. CDR3 bases: TGTGCCAGCAGCTCCACCGATAACACTGAAGCTTTCTTT. It translates to CASSSTDNTEAFF. V and J are TRBV11-2 and TRBJ1-1, with no clear D. The CDR3 extends over 13 amino acids. Trimming pared 4 bases from V and 2 bases from J, leaving 8 bases between. Germline CDR1 and CDR2: SGHAT and FQNNGV.

This sequence joins TRBV3-1 (or the pseudogene TRBV3-2) and TRBJ2-2; 11 positions agree with TRBD2. This CDR3 has 16 amino acids. Germline V gene data show CDR1 as LGHDT and CDR2 as YNNKEL (reference sequence). With V trimmed by 4 bases and J by 4 bases, 5 bases remained unmatched. The CDR3 sequence: CASSRTGTSGTGELFF. CDR3 bases: TGTGCCAGCAGCCGAACCGGGACTAGCGGCACCGGGGAGCTGTTTTTT.

The chain uses TRBV28 and TRBJ2-1; D gene unclear. There are 12 residues in the CDR3. Germline CDR1 is MDHEN and CDR2 is SYDVKM. Deletions cut 3 bases from V and 15 bases from J, with 15 bases between. In nucleotides, the CDR3 is TGTGCCAGCAGTTTTGGGCGGCTCACCACGTTCTTC. It codes for CASSFGRLTTFF.

CDR3 sequence (DNA): TGTGCCAGCAGCGTAGGTGTAATTAGCAGGCAGTACACTGAAGCTTTCTTT. The encoded protein is CASSVGVISRQYTEAFF. V and J are TRBV9 and TRBJ1-1; no reliable D call. The length of the CDR3 is 17 residues. V dropped 0 bases and J dropped 3 bases, with 18 bases sitting between them. CDR1 and CDR2 from the germline V gene are SGDLS and YYNGEE.

The chain links TRBV28 to TRBJ1-1; no clear D gene. CDR1 and CDR2 from the germline V gene are MDHEN and SYDVKM. The CDR3 spans 13 residues. Trimming left V 5 bases short and J 3 bases short, with 10 bases between. DNA for the CDR3: TGTGCCAGCAGTCAAAGGGAGGACACTGAAGCTTTCTTT. This translates into CASSQREDTEAFF.

This chain uses TRBV4-3 with TRBJ1-1; D not resolved. Germline V gene data show CDR1 as LGHNA and CDR2 as YSLEER. The CDR3 is 13 amino acids. Trimming left V 4 bases short and J 4 bases short, with 10 bases between. The CDR3 DNA reads TGCGCCAGCAGCCCTTCCCTGGGCACTGAAGCTTTCTTT. Amino acid sequence: CASSPSLGTEAFF.

This chain uses TRBV23-1 with TRBJ2-1; D is unresolved. TRBV23-1 is treated as an ORF (open reading frame) with a function not yet certain. V lost 7 bases and J lost 9, with 13 bases in between. The CDR3 runs to 12 residues. CDR3 sequence: CASNSKGGEQFF. The CDR3 region has the DNA TGCGCCAGCAACTCGAAAGGCGGTGAGCAGTTCTTC.

The chain employs TRBV4-2 and TRBJ1-2; D uncertain. The CDR3 has 15 residues. Per germline, CDR1 LGHNA and CDR2 YNFKEQ. The ends were cut back, 0 bases at V and 8 bases at J, with 16 bases in the middle. The CDR3 DNA reads TGTGCCAGCAGCCAAGACCGGTCCGAGGACTTCGGCTACACCTTC. Protein sequence: CASSQDRSEDFGYTF.

The V gene is TRBV19, the J gene TRBJ2-2; unclear D gene. The CDR3 consists of 15 residues. Trimming removed 2 bases at V and 2 bases at J, with 9 bases between. Germline V gene sequence: CDR1 LNHDA, CDR2 SQIVND (reference sequence). For the CDR3, the DNA is TGTGCCAGTAGTATAATTGAGGAAAACACCGGGGAGCTGTTTTTT. This translates into CASSIIEENTGELFF.

The CDR3 loop reads CASSLGWTGRETQYF. The CDR3 DNA is TGTGCCAGCAGCTTAGGGTGGACAGGACGGGAGACCCAGTACTTC. The rearrangement joins TRBV11-2 to TRBJ2-5; 7 bases match TRBD1. With 1 base clipped from V and 5 bases from J, the junction kept 7 bases outside the gene matches. This CDR3 contains 15 residues. Germline V gene sequence: CDR1 SGHAT, CDR2 FQNNGV.

This clone appeared a single time. The chain carries TRBV10-1 and TRBJ2-7; TRBD2 might be the D (6 bases). The V gene's germline CDR1 is WNHNN and CDR2 SYGVQD (reference sequence). This CDR3 is 16 amino acids long. Trimming stripped 6 bases from V and 4 bases from J, with 22 bases between. The CDR3 region has the DNA TGCGCCAGCAGCCTAAGACCCGTATGGGGGGTATACGAGCAGTACTTC. This codes for CASSLRPVWGVYEQYF.

The V and J genes are TRBV5-1 and TRBJ2-7; 11 nucleotides match TRBD2. This CDR3 contains 15 residues. J gave up 3 bases and V 4 bases, and 6 bases lay outside the gene matches. Germline CDR1 is SGHRS and CDR2 is YFSETQ. The CDR3 is CASSHGLAGLYEQYF. DNA for the CDR3: TGCGCCAGCAGCCACGGACTAGCGGGCCTCTACGAGCAGTACTTC.

The chain links TRBV28 to TRBJ1-6; D uncertain. CDR3 length equals 11 residues. Trimming left V 7 bases short and J 6 bases short, with 4 bases between. Germline loops: CDR1 MDHEN, CDR2 SYDVKM. The CDR3 DNA follows: TGTGCCAGCAACCTTAATTCACCCCTCCACTTT. Residues: CASNLNSPLHF. Together with reference TRBV28 and TRBJ1-6, the CDR3 gives the full variable domain: DVKVTQSSRYLVKRTGEKVFLECVQDMDHENMFWYRQDPGLGLRLIYFSYDVKMKEKGDIPEGYSVSREKKERFSLILESASTNQTSMYLCASNLNSPLHFGNGTRLTVT.

This clone was seen a handful of times. The genes are TRBV6-1 and TRBJ2-1; D is ambiguous. The germline V gene has CDR1 MNHNS and CDR2 SASEGT. Between the trimmed V and J ends, which lost 1 base and 5 bases, there was a span of 18 bases. The CDR3 runs to 17 residues. DNA of the CDR3: TGTGCCAGCAGTGAAGTACGGCTACGTTTAATCAACAATGAGCAGTTCTTC. As protein: CASSEVRLRLINNEQFF.

The chain recombines TRBV7-8 with TRBJ2-7; 8 bases map to TRBD2. The CDR3 loop spans 16 amino acids. Germline V gene sequence: CDR1 SGHVS, CDR2 FQNEAQ. V shed 1 base, J shed 6 bases, and the junction held 11 bases outside the gene matches. The CDR3 reads CASSLVAAGGSGEQYF. CDR3 bases: TGTGCCAGCAGCTTAGTCGCCGCGGGAGGATCTGGCGAGCAGTACTTC.

The chain carries TRBV3-1 (or the pseudogene TRBV3-2) and TRBJ2-5, with D possibly matching TRBD2 (5 bases). Trimming removed 0 bases at V and 5 bases at J, with 13 bases between. CDR1 and CDR2 (germline): LGHDT, YNNKEL (reference sequence). This CDR3 has 15 residues. This CDR3 is CASSQDLGRGETQYF. The CDR3 DNA is TGTGCCAGCAGCCAAGATTTGGGGAGAGGGGAGACCCAGTACTTC.

The rearrangement links TRBV7-8 to TRBJ2-6; D is possibly TRBD1 (5 bases). Trimming cost V 6 bases and J 1 base, with 22 bases left between them. The CDR3 has 19 residues. Germline CDR1 reads SGHVS; CDR2 reads FQNEAQ. CDR3 sequence (DNA): TGTGCCAGCAGTCCAAAGGGGTCAGGGCGAAAATCTGGGGCCAACGTCCTGACTTTC. Translated: CASSPKGSGRKSGANVLTF.